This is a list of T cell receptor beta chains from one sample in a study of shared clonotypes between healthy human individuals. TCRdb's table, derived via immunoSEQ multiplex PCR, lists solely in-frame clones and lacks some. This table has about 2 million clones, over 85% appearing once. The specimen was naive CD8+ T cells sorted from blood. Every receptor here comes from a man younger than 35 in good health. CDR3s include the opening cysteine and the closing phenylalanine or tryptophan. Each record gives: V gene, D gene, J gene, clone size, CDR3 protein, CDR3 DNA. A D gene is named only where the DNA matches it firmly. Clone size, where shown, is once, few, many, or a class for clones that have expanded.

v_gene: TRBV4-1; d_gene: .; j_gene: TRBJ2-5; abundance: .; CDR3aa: CASSQVGGAETQYF; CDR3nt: TGCGCCAGCAGCCAAGTAGGAGGGGCTGAGACCCAGTACTTC
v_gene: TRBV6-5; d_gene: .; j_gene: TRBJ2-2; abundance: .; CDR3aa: CASSYHRVPNTGELFF; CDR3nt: TGTGCCAGCAGTTACCACAGGGTCCCTAACACCGGGGAGCTGTTTTTT
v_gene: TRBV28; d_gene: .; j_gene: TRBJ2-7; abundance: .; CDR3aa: CASSLRRTSYEQYF; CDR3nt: TGTGCCAGCAGTTTAAGACGGACCTCCTACGAGCAGTACTTC
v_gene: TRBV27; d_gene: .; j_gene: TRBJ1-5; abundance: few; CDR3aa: CASSLVGSNQPQHF; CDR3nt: TGTGCCAGCAGTTTGGTGGGTAGCAATCAGCCCCAGCATTTT
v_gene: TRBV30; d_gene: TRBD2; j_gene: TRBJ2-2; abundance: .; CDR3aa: CAWRGTSGSTGELFF; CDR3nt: TGTGCCTGGAGGGGGACTAGCGGGAGTACCGGGGAGCTGTTTTTT
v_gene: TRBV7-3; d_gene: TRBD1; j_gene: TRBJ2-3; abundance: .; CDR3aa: CASSLPDRGTDTQYF; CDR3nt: TGTGCCAGCAGCCTACCGGACAGGGGAACAGATACGCAGTATTTT
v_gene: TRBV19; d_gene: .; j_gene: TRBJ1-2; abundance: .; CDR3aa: CASEAGASGYTF; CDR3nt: TGTGCCAGTGAAGCAGGGGCATCGGGCTACACCTTC
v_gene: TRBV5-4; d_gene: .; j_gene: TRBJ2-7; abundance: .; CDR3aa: CASSLDRDYEQYF; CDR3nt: TGTGCCAGCAGCTTGGACAGAGACTACGAGCAGTACTTC
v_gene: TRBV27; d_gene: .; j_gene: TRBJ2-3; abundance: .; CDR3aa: CASSLSPFTDTQYF; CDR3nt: TGTGCCAGCAGTTTATCCCCGTTCACAGATACGCAGTATTTT
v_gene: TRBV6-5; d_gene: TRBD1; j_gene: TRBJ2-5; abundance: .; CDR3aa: CASSSTGGNQETQYF; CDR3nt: TGTGCCAGCAGTTCCACAGGGGGAAATCAAGAGACCCAGTACTTC
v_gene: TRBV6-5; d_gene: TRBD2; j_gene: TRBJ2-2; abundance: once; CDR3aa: CASSPISGTHGELFF; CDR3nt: TGTGCCAGCAGTCCCATTAGCGGGACCCACGGGGAACTGTTTTTT
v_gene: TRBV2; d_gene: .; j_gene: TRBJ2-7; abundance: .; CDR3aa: CASTPTGVVPYEQYF; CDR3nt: TGTGCCAGCACCCCCACGGGAGTAGTCCCATACGAGCAGTACTTC
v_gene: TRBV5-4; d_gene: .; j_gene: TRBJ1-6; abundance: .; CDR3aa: CASSLGLRNSPLHF; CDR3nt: TGTGCCAGCAGCTTGGGACTACGCAATTCACCCCTCCACTTT
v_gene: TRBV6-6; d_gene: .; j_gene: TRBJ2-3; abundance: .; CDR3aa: CASSYSGGGADTQYF; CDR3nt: TGTGCCAGCAGTTACTCTGGGGGGGGCGCAGATACGCAGTATTTT
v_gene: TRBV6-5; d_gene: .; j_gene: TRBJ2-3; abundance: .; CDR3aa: CATRGPDTQYF; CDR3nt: TGTGCCACCAGGGGTCCAGATACGCAGTATTTT
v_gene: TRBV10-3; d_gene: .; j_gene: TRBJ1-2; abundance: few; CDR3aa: CATIQGGGINYGYTF; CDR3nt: TGTGCCACGATACAAGGAGGAGGGATTAACTATGGCTACACCTTC
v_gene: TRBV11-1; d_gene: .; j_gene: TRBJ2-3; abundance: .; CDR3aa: CASSPQGDTQYF; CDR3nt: TGTGCCAGCAGCCCTCAGGGAGATACGCAGTATTTT
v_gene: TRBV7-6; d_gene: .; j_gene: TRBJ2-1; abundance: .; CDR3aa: CASSLWGAGSYNEQFF; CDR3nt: TGTGCCAGCAGCTTATGGGGGGCCGGCTCCTACAATGAGCAGTTCTTC
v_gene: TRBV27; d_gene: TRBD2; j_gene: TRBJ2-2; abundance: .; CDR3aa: CASSSWTSENTGELFF; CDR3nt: TGTGCCAGCAGTTCCTGGACTAGCGAGAACACCGGGGAGCTGTTTTTT
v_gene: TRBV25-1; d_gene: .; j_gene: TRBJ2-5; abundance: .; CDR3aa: CASGPAGIPGEQYF; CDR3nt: TGTGCCAGCGGGCCAGCAGGGATCCCCGGGGAGCAGTACTTC
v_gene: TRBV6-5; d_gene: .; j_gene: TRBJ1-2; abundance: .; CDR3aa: CASKQGEDYGYTF; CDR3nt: TGTGCCAGTAAACAGGGTGAAGACTATGGCTACACCTTC
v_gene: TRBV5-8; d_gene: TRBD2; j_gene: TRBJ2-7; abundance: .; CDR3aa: CASSMTSGEGAYEQYF; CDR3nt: TGTGCCAGTAGTATGACTAGCGGGGAGGGAGCCTACGAGCAGTACTTC
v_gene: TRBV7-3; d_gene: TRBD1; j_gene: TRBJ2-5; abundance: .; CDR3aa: CASSPAGTGSQETQYF; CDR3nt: TGTGCCAGCAGCCCCGCAGGGACAGGGTCCCAAGAGACCCAGTACTTC
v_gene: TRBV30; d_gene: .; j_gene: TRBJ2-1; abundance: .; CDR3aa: CAWNTGMNFNEQFF; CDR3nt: TGTGCCTGGAATACTGGGATGAATTTCAATGAGCAGTTCTTC
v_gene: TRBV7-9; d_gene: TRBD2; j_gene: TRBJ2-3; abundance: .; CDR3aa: CASSQRESSTDTQYF; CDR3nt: TGTGCCAGCAGCCAGCGGGAGTCGAGCACAGATACGCAGTATTTT
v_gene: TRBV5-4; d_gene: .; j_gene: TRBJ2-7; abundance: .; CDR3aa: CASSLSPDYSYEQYF; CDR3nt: TGTGCCAGCAGCTTGTCCCCAGACTACTCCTACGAGCAGTACTTC
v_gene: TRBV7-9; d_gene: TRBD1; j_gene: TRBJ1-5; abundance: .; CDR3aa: CASSTDRVDQPQHF; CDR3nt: TGTGCCAGCAGCACCGACAGGGTGGACCAGCCCCAGCATTTT
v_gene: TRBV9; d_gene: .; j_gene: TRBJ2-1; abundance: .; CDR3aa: CASSGLGNEQFF; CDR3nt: TGTGCCAGCAGCGGACTGGGGAATGAGCAGTTCTTC
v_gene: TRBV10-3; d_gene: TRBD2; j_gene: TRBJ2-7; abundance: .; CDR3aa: CAAGTSGYEQYF; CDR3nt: TGTGCCGCAGGGACTAGCGGCTACGAGCAGTACTTC
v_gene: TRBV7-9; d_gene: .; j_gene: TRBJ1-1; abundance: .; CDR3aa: CASSLGGGGTEAFF; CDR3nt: TGTGCCAGCAGCTTAGGTGGTGGGGGCACTGAAGCTTTCTTT
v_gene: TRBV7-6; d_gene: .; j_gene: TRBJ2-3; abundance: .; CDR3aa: CASSLDRARTDTQYF; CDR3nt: TGTGCCAGCAGCTTAGACAGGGCTAGGACAGATACGCAGTATTTT
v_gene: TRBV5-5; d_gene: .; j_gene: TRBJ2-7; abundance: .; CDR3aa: CASSLAGMAYEQYF; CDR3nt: TGTGCCAGCAGCTTGGCAGGGATGGCCTACGAGCAGTACTTC
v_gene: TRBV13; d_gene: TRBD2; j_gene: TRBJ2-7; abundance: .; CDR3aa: CASSSLAGVSYEQYF; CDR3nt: TGTGCCAGCAGCTCACTAGCGGGGGTGTCCTACGAGCAGTACTTC
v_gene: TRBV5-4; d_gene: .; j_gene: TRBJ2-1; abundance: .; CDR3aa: CASSLEVGGSYNEQFF; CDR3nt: TGTGCCAGCAGCTTGGAAGTAGGGGGCTCCTACAATGAGCAGTTCTTC
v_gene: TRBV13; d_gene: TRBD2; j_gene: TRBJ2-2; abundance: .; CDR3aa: CASSLGGLAVNTGELFF; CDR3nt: TGTGCCAGCAGCTTAGGGGGACTAGCGGTCAACACCGGGGAGCTGTTTTTT
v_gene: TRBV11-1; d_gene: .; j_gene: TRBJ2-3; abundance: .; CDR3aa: CASSPLTGAEGGDTQYF; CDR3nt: TGTGCCAGCAGCCCACTGACCGGGGCGGAGGGAGGAGATACGCAGTATTTT
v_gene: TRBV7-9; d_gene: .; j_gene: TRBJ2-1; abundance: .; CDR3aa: CASNPGWSSYNEQFF; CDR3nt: TGTGCCAGCAACCCAGGGTGGAGCTCCTACAATGAGCAGTTCTTC